The TCR beta chain under discussion was sequenced for a study of blood T cell repertoires in COVID-19. Across the study: Some COVID-19 samples were acute and others convalescent; all came from the United States, Italy and Spain. PBMCs, B-cell-depleted T cells, or T cells were the source of the cDNA or gDNA that made up the material.

Germline CDR1 ENHRY, CDR2 SYGVKD. The V end was cut by 0 bases, the J end by 0 bases, with 6 bases between. The CDR3 length is 15 residues. Clones were sequenced by immunoSEQ multiplex PCR, and TCRdb holds only the in-frame ones, with some missing. The profile covers about 180,000 clones, with 65% to 90% appearing a single time and less than 2% taken by the ten largest. Sequenced material: peripheral blood. V gene TRBV10-3 combines with J gene TRBJ1-3; D not resolved. This receptor was taken from a human donor in a cohort sampled during active COVID-19. The CDR3 bases are TGTGCCATCAGTGAGTCTCGGGACTCTGGAAACACCATATATTTT. Translated, it gives CAISESRDSGNTIYF.